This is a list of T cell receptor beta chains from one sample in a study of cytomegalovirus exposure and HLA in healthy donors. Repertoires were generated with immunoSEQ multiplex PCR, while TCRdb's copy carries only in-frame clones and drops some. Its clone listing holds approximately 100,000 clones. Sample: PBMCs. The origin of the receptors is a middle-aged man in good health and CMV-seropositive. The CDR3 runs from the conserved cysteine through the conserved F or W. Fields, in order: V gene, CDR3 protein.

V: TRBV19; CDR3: CASSMTGGETQYF
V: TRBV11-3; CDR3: CASSPRTGGNTEAFF
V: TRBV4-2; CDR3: CASSPGGLSQETQYF
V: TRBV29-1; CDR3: CSVGRGRQKTEAFF
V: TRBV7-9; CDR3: CASSYNAGFNEQYF
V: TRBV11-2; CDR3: CASSAWGQSTDTQYF
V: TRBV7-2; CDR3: CASSLARGDRQYF
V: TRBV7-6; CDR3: CASSGAYTDTQYF
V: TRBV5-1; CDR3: CASSVGTVVAYGYTF
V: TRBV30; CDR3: CAWSELPYEQYF
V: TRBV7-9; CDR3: CASSLGTSGLHNEQFF
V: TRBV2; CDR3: CAGGTSFGYTQYF
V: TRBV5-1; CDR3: CASRLGSEPSSAFF
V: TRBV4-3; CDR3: CASSQVLWRETQYF
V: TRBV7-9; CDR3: CASSWGQGTYEQYF
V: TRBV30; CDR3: CAWRAGFYTGELFF
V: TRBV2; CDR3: CASSGERGNYQPQHF
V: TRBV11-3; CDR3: CASSSGTSLGTQYF
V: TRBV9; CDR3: CASRGLVRNEQFF
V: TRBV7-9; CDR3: CASNGGSGELFF
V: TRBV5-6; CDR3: CASSLAGGYTF
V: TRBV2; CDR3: CASSTGGNEQFF
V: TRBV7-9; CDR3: CASSPGTVLFVSTEAFF
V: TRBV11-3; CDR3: CASSVGQMNTEAFF
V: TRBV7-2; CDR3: CASSLRREWDEQFF
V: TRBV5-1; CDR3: CASSLAQYGYTF
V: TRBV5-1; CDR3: CASSLRTGGPYGYTF
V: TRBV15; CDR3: CATSRKQNRGGEKLFF
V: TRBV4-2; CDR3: CASSQETGANTIYF
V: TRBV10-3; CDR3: CAISERGTPYNEQFF
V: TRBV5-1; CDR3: CASSLDGYGYTF
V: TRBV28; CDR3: CASSLAPSYEQYF
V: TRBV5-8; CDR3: CASSLQGANYGYTF
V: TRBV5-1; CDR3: CASSYHGGGAKNIQYF
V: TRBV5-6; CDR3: CASSPGTGADTQYF